A selection of T cell receptor beta chains follows, all from one sample in a study of early T cells in non-severe SARS-CoV-2 infection. TCRdb recomputed calls from the 5' RACE reads with MiXCR, one row per CDR3 protein. This table has 65,000 to 85,000 distinct CDR3 sequences, 9% to 10% appearing once. This specimen was whole blood, taken at baseline. These TCRs come from an adult who was a healthcare worker with PCR-confirmed SARS-CoV-2 infection or an uninfected control (not recorded which). CDR3s leave out the opening cysteine and the closing phenylalanine or tryptophan. A D gene is named only where the DNA matches it firmly.

TRBJ2-2 | TRBD1 | TRBV5-6 | ASTWGQGNTGELF
TRBJ2-2 | . | TRBV29-1 | SVSQQENTGELF
TRBJ2-2 | . | TRBV7-8 | ASSLEGGTSNTGELF
TRBJ1-1 | TRBD1 | TRBV10-3 | ATRQGRMREDKAF
TRBJ2-1 | . | TRBV10-3 | ARRGTEQF
TRBJ1-4 | . | TRBV29-1 | SVEISRNEKLF
TRBJ2-3 | TRBD2 | TRBV28 | ASTAGGTDTQY
TRBJ2-2 | . | TRBV20-1 | SASSITNTGELF
TRBJ2-5 | . | TRBV6-1 | ASSELNLEETQY
TRBJ2-7 | TRBD2 | TRBV5-1 | ASSPLGANGREQY
TRBJ2-1 | . | TRBV2 | ASTYLGAGVGNEQF
TRBJ2-7 | . | TRBV20-1 | SAPFPPTPLPYEQY
TRBJ2-1 | . | TRBV5-1 | ASSLAPGVYNEQF
TRBJ1-3 | . | TRBV12-3/TRBV12-4 | ASRSGTGSSGNTIY
TRBJ1-3 | . | TRBV18 | ASSPSENTIY
TRBJ2-4 | . | TRBV18 | ASSPPPRLLAKNIQY
TRBJ1-2 | . | TRBV29-1 | SVERDRANYGYT
TRBJ1-5 | . | TRBV27 | ASGTTGRGKNQPQH
TRBJ1-5 | . | TRBV5-6 | ASRSGPGNNQPQH
TRBJ2-1 | TRBD1 | TRBV20-1 | SARDLRGPNNEQF
TRBJ2-1 | . | TRBV25-1 | ASSESFKGGHYNEQF
TRBJ1-1 | . | TRBV6-2/TRBV6-3 | ASSYETGGIKNTEAF
TRBJ2-7 | . | TRBV5-6 | ASSRDIAYEQY
TRBJ1-3 | TRBD1 | TRBV27 | ASSLFGQGTADFGNTIY
TRBJ2-7 | TRBD1 | TRBV10-2 | ASSESGTGFSYEQY
TRBJ2-7 | TRBD1 | TRBV10-1 | ASSESRQGADGYEQY
TRBJ2-5 | TRBD2 | TRBV4-2 | ASSQGGREETQY
TRBJ2-7 | TRBD1 | TRBV20-1 | VGTGGSEQY
TRBJ2-3 | TRBD2 | TRBV4-1 | ASSQGTSGTSTDTQY
TRBJ2-7 | . | TRBV6-5 | LLRSSYEQY
TRBJ2-7 | . | TRBV13 | ASSLGGHPVWDYEQY